This T cell receptor (beta chain) was captured by sequencing in a study of OX40 agonist ivuxolimab in advanced cancers. The overall study: The dose-escalation group included hepatocellular carcinoma, melanoma, renal cell carcinoma and head and neck cancer.

Study-level points and caveats: Normalized expansion of T-cell clones was also low for some nonresponders. Among T cells, CD8+ cells averaged more expanded clones than CD4+ cells.

The method was immunoSEQ multiplex PCR; TCRdb's version includes in-frame clones alone and lacks a portion of them. This table holds 65,000 to 95,000 clones, around 90% found once. Trimming removed 0 bases at V and 5 bases at J, with 5 bases between. CDR3 size: 12 residues. The germline V gene has CDR1 SGHTS and CDR2 YDEGEE. A few counts support this clone. Its antigen is unidentified. Specimen: CD4+ or CD8+ T cells sorted from blood, collected in a trial of the OX40 agonist ivuxolimab. The chain uses TRBV5-8 and TRBJ1-2; D not certain. This TCR was sampled from an adult with an advanced solid tumor such as melanoma, head and neck, liver or kidney cancer. The CDR3 here is CASSLDRYGYTF. CDR3 DNA: TGTGCCAGCAGCTTGGACAGATATGGCTACACCTTC.